This TCR beta chain is from a study of Graves' ophthalmopathy and Graves' hyperthyroidism. Findings and caveats of the study: A model of 13 signatures distinguished ophthalmopathy from stable hyperthyroidism at approximately 88% sensitivity and nearly 83% specificity.

Using RNA transcripts, the TCR beta CDR3 regions were amplified. HTBI-primed first-round RT-PCR preceded second-round multiplex PCR. TCRdb re-called the multiplex PCR reads through MiXCR, storing one row per CDR3 protein. The sample carries over 500,000 distinct CDR3 sequences, 22% recorded once. Of note for this clonotype: The antigen remains unidentified.

CDR3 length equals 14 residues. Germline V gene lookup returns CDR1 KGHSH and CDR2 LQKENI. V gave up 2 bases and J gave up 11 bases; unmatched junction bases: 9. Sequenced sample: peripheral blood. The chain couples TRBV18 to TRBJ1-5, with 7 bases lining up with TRBD1. This TCR was recovered from a woman aged 18-29 years with stable Graves' hyperthyroidism. Some clones in this sample may be carry-over from other donors' samples. CDR3 DNA sequence: TGTGCCAGCTCACCATCCCGGGACAGTTTGGCCCAGCATTTT. Protein product: CASSPSRDSLAQHF.